The next 10 T cell receptor beta chains were all read from a single sample in a study of cytomegalovirus exposure and HLA in healthy donors. Use of 60 Vbeta and 13 Jbeta primers characterized the PCR. Generated by immunoSEQ multiplex PCR, the TCRdb table keeps only in-frame clones and is missing some. The data show 150,000 to 250,000 clones, with about four fifths seen just once and approximately 0.092% held by the top ten. The sequencing sample was made of PBMCs. All receptors come from a boy younger than 10 in good health and CMV-seronegative.

This clone appeared once. The rearrangement joins TRBV5-4 to TRBJ2-5; 10 bases are shared with TRBD2. This CDR3 comprises 14 residues. CDR1 SGHNT and CDR2 YYREEE come from the germline V gene (reference sequence). J was trimmed by 5 bases and V by 4 bases; bases with no gene match: 5. CDR3 coding DNA: TGTGCCAGCAGCACCCCGGGACTAGCGGAGACCCAGTACTTC. Translating it yields CASSTPGLAETQYF.

The gene calls are TRBV5-1 and TRBJ2-7; D possibly corresponds to TRBD1 (6 bases). This CDR3 has 16 residues. Trimming shortened V by 8 bases and J by 7 bases, and 28 bases separated the two germline ends. Germline V gene lookup returns CDR1 SGHRS and CDR2 YFSETQ. The CDR3 loop is CASTATGWKASGEQYF. CDR3 DNA sequence: TGCGCCAGTACGGCTACAGGGTGGAAGGCCTCGGGGGAGCAGTACTTC.

This clone came up once. The J gene is TRBJ2-1, the V gene TRBV7-9; a weak D match, TRBD1 (6 bases). The V and J ends lost 1 base and 7 bases respectively, with 14 bases between them. This CDR3 comprises 15 residues. In germline, CDR1 is SEHNR, CDR2 FQNEAQ (reference sequence). The chain's CDR3 is CASSLGQAPGNEQFF. The CDR3 bases are TGTGCCAGCAGCTTAGGACAGGCACCCGGGAATGAGCAGTTCTTC.

The rearrangement links TRBV5-4 to TRBJ1-1, with 7 bases identical to TRBD1. Germline CDR1 and CDR2: SGHNT and YYREEE (reference sequence). Germline trimming cut 4 bases from V and 2 bases from J; bases unmatched to any gene: 11. The CDR3 is 16 amino acids. In DNA form, the CDR3 reads TGTGCCAGCAGCCCCACAGGGGACACCACTAACACTGAAGCTTTCTTT. Translation: CASSPTGDTTNTEAFF. The full variable domain, with the rest looked up from reference TRBV5-4 and TRBJ1-1, is ETGVTQSPTHLIKTRGQQVTLRCSSQSGHNTVSWYQQALGQGPQFIFQYYREEENGRGNFPPRFSGLQFPNYSSELNVNALELDDSALYLCASSPTGDTTNTEAFFGQGTRLTVV.

The genes are TRBV7-8 and TRBJ2-3; TRBD2 matches at 9 bases. This CDR3 has 15 amino acids. Looked up from germline, CDR1 is SGHVS and CDR2 is FQNEAQ. V shed 5 bases, J shed 4 bases, and the junction held 7 bases outside the gene matches. CDR3 region: CASSRGGGAADTQYF. CDR3 bases: TGTGCCAGCAGCCGCGGGGGGGGTGCGGCAGATACGCAGTATTTT.

Only a few counts were recorded for this clone. V is TRBV4-2 and J is TRBJ1-4, with 8 bases matching TRBD1. V lost 4 bases, J lost 5 bases, and 9 bases stayed unmatched. Germline CDR1 and CDR2: LGHNA and YNFKEQ. The CDR3 loop spans 16 amino acids. The CDR3 sequence: CASSPIGQGSNEKLFF. The CDR3 nucleotides are TGTGCCAGCAGCCCCATTGGACAGGGTAGCAATGAAAAACTGTTTTTT.

The V gene is TRBV27, the J gene TRBJ1-2; TRBD1 aligns across 7 bases. Trimming took 5 bases from V and 7 from J; bases not matched to a gene: 13. This CDR3 contains 15 residues. Per the germline V gene, CDR1 is MNHEY and CDR2 is SMNVEV (reference sequence). The CDR3 loop reads CASSQTPGGSGGYTF. In DNA form, the CDR3 reads TGTGCCAGCAGTCAAACTCCAGGGGGAAGCGGTGGCTACACCTTC.

The rearrangement uses TRBV5-1 and TRBJ1-1; possibly TRBD1 for D (5 bases). CDR1 is SGHRS and CDR2 is YFSETQ in the germline V gene. This CDR3 region has 14 residues. V was trimmed by 0 bases and J by 3 bases, leaving 9 bases between them. The CDR3 here is CASSLADRHTEAFF. CDR3 DNA: TGCGCCAGCAGCTTGGCCGACAGACACACTGAAGCTTTCTTT.

Only one count was recorded for this clone. The J gene is TRBJ2-1, the V gene TRBV12-5; 8 positions match TRBD2. Germline V CDR1 and CDR2: LGHNT, FRNRAP. After removal of 10 bases from V and 7 bases from J, the junction contained 12 bases not matched to a gene. CDR3 length: 14 residues. Here the CDR3 reads CATTRGGAWNEQFF. CDR3 nucleotides: TGTGCTACCACCCGGGGGGGCGCGTGGAATGAGCAGTTCTTC.

The rearrangement joins TRBV27 to TRBJ2-3, with 11 nucleotides matching TRBD2. The ends lost 5 bases at V and 9 bases at J; junction bases unmatched: 13. The CDR3 is made up of 16 amino acids. Germline-derived CDR1 and CDR2 are MNHEY and SMNVEV (reference sequence). CDR3 loop: CASSLGWGLAAKTQYF. DNA of the CDR3: TGTGCCAGCAGTCTCGGGTGGGGACTAGCGGCGAAGACGCAGTATTTT.